This entry features one T cell receptor beta chain sequence. Its antigen is not known. This sample is part of a study of cytomegalovirus exposure and HLA in healthy donors. Study context: HLA-typed donors were the source of approximately 80 million unique TCRs held in an early data release. Study-wide results and caveats: Several top significant clusters appeared, in a later analysis, to be linked to common viral pathogens. The study designated 150 or so TCR beta chains cytomegalovirus-associated.

The ends lost 3 bases at V and 4 bases at J; junction bases unmatched: 14. The CDR3 loop spans 18 amino acids. Germline V gives CDR1 SGHDT, CDR2 YYEEEE. With 60 Vbeta and 13 Jbeta primers, the PCR was carried out. The assay was immunoSEQ multiplex PCR, and TCRdb's table has in-frame clones only and misses some. The sample records about 160,000 clones, around 75% being singletons. J is TRBJ2-1 and V is TRBV5-6; 9 nucleotides agree with TRBD2. This TCR derives from a man in his late teens or twenties in good health and CMV-seropositive. The sequenced sample was PBMCs. The CDR3, as DNA: TGTGCCAGCAGCTCCTCTCCTGGACTAGCGCTATTATACAATGAGCAGTTCTTC. Protein product: CASSSSPGLALLYNEQFF. Together with reference TRBV5-6 and TRBJ2-1, the CDR3 gives the full variable domain: DAGVTQSPTHLIKTRGQQVTLRCSPKSGHDTVSWYQQALGQGPQFIFQYYEEEERQRGNFPDRFSGHQFPNYSSELNVNALLLGDSALYLCASSSSPGLALLYNEQFFGPGTRLTVL.